Shown below are 5 T cell receptor beta chains from a single sample sequenced in a study of blood T cells in healthy people across ages. Together with a sample-barcoded 5' primer, a J-beta primer mix was included in a second PCR lasting about 7 to 11 cycles. TCRdb itself ran the 5' RACE reads through MiXCR, one entry per CDR3 protein. The sample has roughly 2 million distinct CDR3 sequences; just under 50% are singletons. The sequenced material came from blood. Receptors originate from a woman aged 40 to 49 in good health.

The genes are TRBV9 and TRBJ2-5, with a weak D call TRBD2 (8 bases). V was clipped by 3 bases and J by 7 bases, with 25 bases between them. Germline values: CDR1 SGDLS, CDR2 YYNGEE. The CDR3 sequence is 17 residues long. The CDR3 DNA reads TGTGCCAGCAGCGAACTAGGGGGCGGGGGGCCAGCGGTGACCCAGTACTTC. This encodes CASSELGGGGPAVTQYF.

The rearrangement links TRBV5-4 to TRBJ1-2, with D tentatively TRBD1 (5 bases). The CDR3 totals 16 residues. CDR1 is SGHNT, CDR2 YYREEE, per germline (reference sequence). The V end was cut by 0 bases, the J end by 2 bases, with 14 bases between. CDR3 bases: TGTGCCAGCAGCTTGGCCGCTGGGGCCGGGAACTATGGCTACACCTTC. It translates to CASSLAAGAGNYGYTF.

This clonotype was observed a few times. The V call is TRBV5-6, the J call TRBJ1-2, with 9 bases lining up with TRBD1. This CDR3 is built from 15 residues. Germline trimming cut 2 bases from V and 2 bases from J; bases unmatched to any gene: 4. The V gene's germline CDR1 is SGHDT and CDR2 YYEEEE. In nucleotides, the CDR3 is TGTGCCAGCAGCTTTGGGGACAGGGCAAACTATGGCTACACCTTC. Translated: CASSFGDRANYGYTF.

This clonotype has more than one count but fewer than ten. The rearrangement joins TRBV28 to TRBJ1-2; D is unclear. The germline V and J ends were trimmed by 6 bases and 3 bases, with 11 bases remaining between them. This CDR3 comprises 13 residues. The germline gives CDR1 MDHEN, CDR2 SYDVKM. CDR3 in DNA: TGTGCCAGCAGCCAAGTGGTATACTATGGCTACACCTTC. Residues: CASSQVVYYGYTF.

The V and J genes are TRBV5-1 and TRBJ2-5; TRBD2 is a possible D gene (5 bases). From germline, CDR1 is SGHRS and CDR2 YFSETQ. The CDR3 contains 15 residues. Between the trimmed V and J ends, which lost 0 bases and 2 bases, there was a span of 11 bases. The DNA for the CDR3 is TGCGCCAGCAGCTTGGGACTATTAGGACAAGAGACCCAGTACTTC. This gives the protein CASSLGLLGQETQYF.